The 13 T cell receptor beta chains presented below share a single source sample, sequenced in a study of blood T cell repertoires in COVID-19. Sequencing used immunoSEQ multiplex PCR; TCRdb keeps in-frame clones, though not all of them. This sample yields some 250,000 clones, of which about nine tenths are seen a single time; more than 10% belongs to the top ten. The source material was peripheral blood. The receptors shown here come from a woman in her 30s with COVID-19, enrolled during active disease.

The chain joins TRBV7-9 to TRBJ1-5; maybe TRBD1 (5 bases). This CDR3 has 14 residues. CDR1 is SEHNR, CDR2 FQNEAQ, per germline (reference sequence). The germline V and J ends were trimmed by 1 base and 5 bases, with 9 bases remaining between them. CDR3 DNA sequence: TGTGCCAGCAGCTTAGGGGAGGGGCATCAGCCCCAGCATTTT. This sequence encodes CASSLGEGHQPQHF.

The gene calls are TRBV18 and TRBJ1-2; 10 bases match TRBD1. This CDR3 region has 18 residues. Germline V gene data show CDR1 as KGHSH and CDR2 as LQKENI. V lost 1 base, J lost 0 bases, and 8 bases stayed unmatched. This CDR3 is CASSPLDRGLRTNYGYTF. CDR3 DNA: TGTGCCAGCTCACCACTCGACAGGGGGCTTCGTACTAACTATGGCTACACCTTC.

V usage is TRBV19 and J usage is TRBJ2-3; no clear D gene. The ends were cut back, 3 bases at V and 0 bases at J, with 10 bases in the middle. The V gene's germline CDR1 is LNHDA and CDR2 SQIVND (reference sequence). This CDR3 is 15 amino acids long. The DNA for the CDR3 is TGTGCCAGTAGTATCTACGGGTTTAGCACAGATACGCAGTATTTT. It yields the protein CASSIYGFSTDTQYF.

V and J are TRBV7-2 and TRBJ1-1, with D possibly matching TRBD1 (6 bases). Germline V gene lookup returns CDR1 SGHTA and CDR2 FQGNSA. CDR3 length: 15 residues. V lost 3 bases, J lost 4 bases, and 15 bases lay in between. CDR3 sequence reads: CASSFSGAGGTEAFF. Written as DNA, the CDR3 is TGTGCCAGCAGCTTCTCAGGGGCCGGCGGCACTGAAGCTTTCTTT.

As DNA, the CDR3 is TGTGCCAGCAGTTTAGGCATCTACGCTTTCTTT. It yields the protein CASSLGIYAFF. The chain has TRBV12-3 or TRBV12-4 and TRBJ1-1, with no clear D. The CDR3 is made up of 11 amino acids. V shed 1 base and J shed 11 bases, with 8 bases lying between them.

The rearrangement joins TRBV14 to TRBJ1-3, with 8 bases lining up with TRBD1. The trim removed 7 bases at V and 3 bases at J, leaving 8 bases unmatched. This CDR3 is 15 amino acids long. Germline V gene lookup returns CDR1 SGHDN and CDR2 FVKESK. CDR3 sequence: CASNEGQGIGNTIYF. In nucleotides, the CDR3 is TGTGCCAGCAACGAAGGACAGGGAATTGGAAACACCATATATTTT.

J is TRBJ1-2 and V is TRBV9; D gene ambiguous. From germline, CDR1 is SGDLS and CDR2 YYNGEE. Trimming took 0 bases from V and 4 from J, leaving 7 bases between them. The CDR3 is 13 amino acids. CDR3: CASSVAVGYGYTF. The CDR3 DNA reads TGTGCCAGCAGCGTAGCGGTCGGCTATGGCTACACCTTC.

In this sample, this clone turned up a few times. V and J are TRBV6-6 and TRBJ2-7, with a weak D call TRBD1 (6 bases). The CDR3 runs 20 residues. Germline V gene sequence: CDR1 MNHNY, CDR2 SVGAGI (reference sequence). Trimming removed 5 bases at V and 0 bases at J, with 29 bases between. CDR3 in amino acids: CASSPKKLDRRAFLSYEQYF. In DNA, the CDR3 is TGTGCCAGCAGTCCCAAGAAGCTAGACAGGCGTGCATTTCTCTCCTACGAGCAGTACTTC.

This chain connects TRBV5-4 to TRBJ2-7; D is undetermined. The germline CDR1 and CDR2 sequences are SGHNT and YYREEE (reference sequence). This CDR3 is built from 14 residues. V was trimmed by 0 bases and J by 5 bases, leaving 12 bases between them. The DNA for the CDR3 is TGTGCCAGCAGCTTGGGTAGTCACCCCCACGAGCAGTACTTC. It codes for CASSLGSHPHEQYF.

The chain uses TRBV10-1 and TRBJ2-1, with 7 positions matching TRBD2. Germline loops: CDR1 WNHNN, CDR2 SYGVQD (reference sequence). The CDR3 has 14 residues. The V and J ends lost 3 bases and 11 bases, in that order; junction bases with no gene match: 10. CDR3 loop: CASSDLAGVFQQFF. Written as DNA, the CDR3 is TGCGCCAGCAGTGATCTTGCGGGGGTTTTCCAGCAGTTCTTC.

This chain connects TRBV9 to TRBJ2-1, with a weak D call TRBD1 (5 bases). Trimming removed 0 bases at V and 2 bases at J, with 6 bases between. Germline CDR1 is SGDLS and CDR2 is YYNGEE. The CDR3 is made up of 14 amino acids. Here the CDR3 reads CASSVGQPYNEQFF. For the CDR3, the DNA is TGTGCCAGCAGCGTAGGACAGCCCTACAATGAGCAGTTCTTC.

The CDR3 nucleotides read TGTGCCAGCTCGCCCGGCGGGGGGCCGGGGGGCTACACCTTC. It is translated as CASSPGGGPGGYTF. V and J are TRBV27 and TRBJ1-2, with a weak D call TRBD1 (6 bases). The CDR3 is made up of 14 amino acids. Between the trimmed V and J ends, which lost 8 bases and 8 bases, there was a span of 21 bases. In germline, CDR1 is MNHEY, CDR2 SMNVEV (reference sequence).

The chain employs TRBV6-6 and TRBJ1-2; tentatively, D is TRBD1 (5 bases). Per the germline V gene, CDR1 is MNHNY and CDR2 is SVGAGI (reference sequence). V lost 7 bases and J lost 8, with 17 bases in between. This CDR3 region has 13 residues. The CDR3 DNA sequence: TGTGCCAGCACTCTACCCGCGGGGGAGGGCTACACCTTC. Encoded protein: CASTLPAGEGYTF.